The sequence of this T cell receptor beta chain was determined in a study of control samples from healthy donors and cancer patients. Sequencing was performed with immunoSEQ multiplex PCR; in TCRdb, only in-frame clones are kept and a portion is missing. The data show 100,000 or so clones, under 95% seen once. This TCR was recovered from a woman aged 18-35 years in good health. What was sequenced was blood.

CDR3 nucleotides: TGCGCCAGCAGTGTGGCTGGGGAAGGGGCTTTCTTT. Translated: CASSVAGEGAFF. The chain combines TRBV10-2 with TRBJ1-1; no clear D gene. Germline assignment: CDR1 WSHSY and CDR2 SAAADI. The CDR3 contains 12 residues. Trimming pared 4 bases from V and 11 bases from J, leaving 14 bases between.